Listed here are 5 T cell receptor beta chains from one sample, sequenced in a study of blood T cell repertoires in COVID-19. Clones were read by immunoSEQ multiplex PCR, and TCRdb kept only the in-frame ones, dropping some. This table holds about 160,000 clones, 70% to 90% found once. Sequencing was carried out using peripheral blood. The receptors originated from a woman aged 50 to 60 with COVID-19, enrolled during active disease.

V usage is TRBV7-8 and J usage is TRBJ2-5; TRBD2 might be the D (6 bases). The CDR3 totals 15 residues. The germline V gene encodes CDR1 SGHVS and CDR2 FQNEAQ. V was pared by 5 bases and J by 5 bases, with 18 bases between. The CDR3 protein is CASSPAWVAAETQYF. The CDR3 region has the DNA TGTGCCAGCAGCCCCGCGTGGGTAGCGGCGGAGACCCAGTACTTC.

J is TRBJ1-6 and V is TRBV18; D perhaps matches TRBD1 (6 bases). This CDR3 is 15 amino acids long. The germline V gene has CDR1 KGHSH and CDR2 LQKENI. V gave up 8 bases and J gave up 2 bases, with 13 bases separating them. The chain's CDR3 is CASTEQGPYNSPLHF. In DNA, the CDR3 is TGTGCCAGCACCGAACAGGGACCCTATAATTCACCCCTCCACTTT.

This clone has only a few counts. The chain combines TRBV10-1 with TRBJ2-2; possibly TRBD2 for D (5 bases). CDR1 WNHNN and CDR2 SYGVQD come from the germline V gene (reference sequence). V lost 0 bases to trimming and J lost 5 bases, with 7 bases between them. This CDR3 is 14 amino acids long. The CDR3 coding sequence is TGCGCCAGCAGTGAGTCATGGGAGACCGGGGAGCTGTTTTTT. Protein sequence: CASSESWETGELFF.

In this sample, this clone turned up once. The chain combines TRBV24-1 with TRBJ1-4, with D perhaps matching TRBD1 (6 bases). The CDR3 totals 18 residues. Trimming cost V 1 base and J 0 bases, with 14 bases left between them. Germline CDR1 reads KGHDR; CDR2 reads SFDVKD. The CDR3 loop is CATSDFSQGPPTNEKLFF. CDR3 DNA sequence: TGTGCCACCAGTGATTTTTCGCAGGGGCCCCCAACTAATGAAAAACTGTTTTTT.

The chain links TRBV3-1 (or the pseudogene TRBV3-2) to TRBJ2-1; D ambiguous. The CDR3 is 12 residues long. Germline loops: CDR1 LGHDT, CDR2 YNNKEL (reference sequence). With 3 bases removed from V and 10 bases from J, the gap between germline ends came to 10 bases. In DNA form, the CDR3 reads TGTGCCAGCAGCCAGGAGTTTCGCGAGCAGTTCTTC. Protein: CASSQEFREQFF.